The 15 T cell receptor beta chains reported below all come from one sample, sequenced in a study of blood T cell repertoires in COVID-19. TCRdb keeps only in-frame clones here, not all; method: immunoSEQ multiplex PCR. The sample has 200,000 to 300,000 clones; approximately 88% are singletons. The specimen was PBMCs or T cells enriched from blood (not recorded which). The receptors shown here come from a woman aged 40-49 years with acute COVID-19.

This chain links TRBV19 with TRBJ1-6; 8 nucleotides align to TRBD1. The CDR3 length is 17 residues. Unmatched junction bases numbered 6, after V lost 5 bases and J lost 0 bases. Germline-derived CDR1 and CDR2 are LNHDA and SQIVND (reference sequence). The CDR3 DNA is TGTGCCAGTAGTGGGCCCGGACAGGGCTCCTATAATTCACCCCTCCACTTT. It translates to CASSGPGQGSYNSPLHF.

This clone was recorded once. This chain links TRBV29-1 with TRBJ1-2, with D unresolved. V was shortened by 4 bases and J by 5 bases, with 14 bases between the two germline ends. CDR3 length: 13 residues. Germline V gives CDR1 SQVTM, CDR2 ANQGSEA. In DNA, the CDR3 is TGCAGCGTTGTTGGGCAGTTTTTATATGGCTACACCTTC. Its translation: CSVVGQFLYGYTF.

The V gene is TRBV27, the J gene TRBJ2-2; a weak D match, TRBD1 (5 bases). The V end lost 3 bases, the J end lost 1 base, and 15 bases lay between the germline ends. Germline-derived CDR1 and CDR2 are MNHEY and SMNVEV (reference sequence). This CDR3 comprises 17 residues. CDR3 DNA sequence: TGTGCCAGCAGTTTTGGCAGGGATAGGGGGAACACCGGGGAGCTGTTTTTT. Encoded protein: CASSFGRDRGNTGELFF.

The chain combines TRBV29-1 with TRBJ2-1, with 7 bases fitting TRBD2. The germline V gene has CDR1 SQVTM and CDR2 ANQGSEA. Germline trimming cut 2 bases from V and 2 bases from J; bases unmatched to any gene: 3. This CDR3 is built from 14 residues. In DNA, the CDR3 is TGCAGCGTTGAACTAGCGGACGCCTACAATGAGCAGTTCTTC. Its translation: CSVELADAYNEQFF.

The chain couples TRBV5-1 to TRBJ2-1; 11 nucleotides match TRBD2. V shed 8 bases, J shed 5 bases, and the junction held 9 bases outside the gene matches. Germline CDR1 and CDR2: SGHRS and YFSETQ. The CDR3 runs 15 residues. CDR3 nucleotide sequence: TGCGCCAGTAACTGGCGACTAGCGGGAAACAATGAGCAGTTCTTC. This encodes CASNWRLAGNNEQFF.

This chain joins TRBV30 and TRBJ1-2; 8 bases agree with TRBD1. Losses at the gene ends were 2 bases for V and 0 bases for J; bases not matched to a gene: 20. The germline V gene has CDR1 GTSNPN and CDR2 SVGIG (reference sequence). This CDR3 spans 20 amino acids. In DNA, the CDR3 is TGTGCCTGGAGTCCATATCAAATCCGGGACAGGAGGACCTCTAACTATGGCTACACCTTC. Amino acids: CAWSPYQIRDRRTSNYGYTF.

V is TRBV14 and J is TRBJ2-1; D not resolved. V dropped 1 base and J dropped 8 bases, with 12 bases sitting between them. Germline V gives CDR1 SGHDN, CDR2 FVKESK. The length of the CDR3 is 14 residues. The chain's CDR3 is CASSQGSDSYEQFF. CDR3 in DNA: TGTGCCAGCAGCCAAGGAAGTGACTCCTATGAGCAGTTCTTC.

CDR3 nucleotides: TGCGCCAGCAGCCAACATACGACAGGGGTCCCTGAAGCTTTCTTT. This encodes CASSQHTTGVPEAFF. The chain has TRBV4-3 and TRBJ1-1, with 8 nucleotides matching TRBD1. This CDR3 contains 15 residues. The junction had 8 bases not matched to a gene; V was cut back by 2 bases and J by 6 bases. CDR1 and CDR2 from the germline V gene are LGHNA and YSLEER.

The V and J genes are TRBV19 and TRBJ2-3; tentative D call: TRBD1 (6 bases). Germline lookup yields CDR1 LNHDA and CDR2 SQIVND (reference sequence). V was trimmed by 4 bases and J by 8 bases, leaving 22 bases between them. The CDR3 loop spans 16 amino acids. CDR3 nucleotide sequence: TGTGCCAGTAGTAACGGACAGAGTCAACGGTCGGGTACGCAGTATTTT. Translation: CASSNGQSQRSGTQYF. The variable domain in full, completed from reference TRBV19 and TRBJ2-3, reads DGGITQSPKYLFRKEGQNVTLSCEQNLNHDAMYWYRQDPGQGLRLIYYSQIVNDFQKGDIAEGYSVSREKKESFPLTVTSAQKNPTAFYLCASSNGQSQRSGTQYFGPGTRLTVL.

This clone was seen a handful of times. The chain recombines TRBV27 with TRBJ1-1; tentative D call: TRBD1 (5 bases). Germline V gene lookup returns CDR1 MNHEY and CDR2 SMNVEV (reference sequence). The germline V and J ends were trimmed by 6 bases and 0 bases, with 11 bases remaining between them. The CDR3 contains 14 residues. CDR3 in amino acids: CASSPGGMNTEAFF. Written as DNA, the CDR3 is TGTGCCAGCAGCCCCGGGGGGATGAACACTGAAGCTTTCTTT.

The CDR3 is CASSPRLAGTEQFF. DNA for the CDR3: TGTGCCAGCAGCCCTAGACTAGCGGGAACTGAGCAGTTCTTC. The chain links TRBV28 to TRBJ2-1, with 11 bases identical to TRBD2. Trimming at V came to 6 bases and at J to 9 bases, leaving 7 bases not matched to a gene. Germline lookup yields CDR1 MDHEN and CDR2 SYDVKM. CDR3 size: 14 residues.

V usage is TRBV7-2 and J usage is TRBJ2-1; D not certain. Trimming shortened V by 5 bases and J by 0 bases, and 14 bases separated the two germline ends. Germline CDR1 and CDR2: SGHTA and FQGNSA. The CDR3 spans 16 residues. The CDR3 DNA reads as TGTGCCAGCAGCAGATCGTCAGCGAGCTCCTACAATGAGCAGTTCTTC. Protein sequence: CASSRSSASSYNEQFF.

V is TRBV19 and J is TRBJ2-1; 9 bases align to TRBD1. The CDR3 loop spans 15 amino acids. Losses at the gene ends were 6 bases for V and 8 bases for J; bases not matched to a gene: 11. Germline-derived CDR1 and CDR2 are LNHDA and SQIVND (reference sequence). CDR3 residues: CASSLRDRDSDEQFF. CDR3 nucleotide sequence: TGTGCCAGTAGCCTCAGGGACAGGGATAGCGATGAGCAGTTCTTC.

The J gene is TRBJ1-2, the V gene TRBV5-6; possibly TRBD1 for D (6 bases). The germline V and J ends were trimmed by 2 bases and 5 bases, with 10 bases remaining between them. Germline assignment: CDR1 SGHDT and CDR2 YYEEEE. CDR3 length equals 13 residues. CDR3 region: CASSLGGWYGYTF. CDR3 bases: TGTGCCAGCAGCTTAGGGGGTTGGTATGGCTACACCTTC.

This chain connects TRBV18 to TRBJ2-7; D ambiguous. The V and J ends lost 0 bases and 0 bases respectively, with 6 bases between them. The CDR3 spans 14 residues. Germline V gives CDR1 KGHSH, CDR2 LQKENI. CDR3 nucleotide sequence: TGTGCCAGCTCACCACCTAGCACCTCCTACGAGCAGTACTTC. It codes for CASSPPSTSYEQYF.